This TCR beta chain was found in a study of T cell responses to AZD1222 COVID-19 vaccine (dated by TCRdb to the early 2020s). Concerning the study at large: AZD1222 recipients given second doses at about 4 weeks or at about 12 weeks were pooled, since spike-specific TCR depth and breadth were not found to differ between the two schedules. TCR sequencing was performed for over 230 trial participants, of whom around 200 were given two doses of AZD1222 and around 25 were given two doses of MenACWY control vaccine. Trial participants were enrolled by age into 18-55, 56-69 and 70-plus year subgroups, with 148, 28 and 57 TCR-sequenced participants respectively.

The CDR3 regions of human TCRbeta chains were subjected to immunosequencing. The authors processed their data as follows. TCRs in the repertoires were matched against a reference library of SARS-CoV-2-specific TCRs that had been generated with the MIRA antigen-specificity platform. Breadth was defined as the fraction of unique TCRs that were SARS-CoV-2-associated. Depth was defined as the fraction of total T cells that were SARS-CoV-2-associated. Using the MIRA data, each spike-specific TCR was mapped to the spike region that the TCR reacts to and placed in a CD4 or CD8 class. Log10-transformed breadth and depth values were compared by one-way ANOVA with Sidak's multiple comparisons tests. The table comes from immuneACCESS by way of TCRdb, which keeps in-frame sequences with V and J called. Part of the clones is missing from these tables; in studies checked, under half for an unresolved V gene and the rest for unknown reasons. For V, J and clone size, that table is used; D and trimming come from the DNA. The sample has about 130,000 clones on record, 89% of them singletons. The ten largest clonotypes hold 6.3% of the sample.

Worth noting for this clone: Its antigen is not yet known. Within one base of it there is no much larger clone, and no base qualities were kept.

The germline V gene sets CDR1 to SQVTM and CDR2 to ANQGSEA. Spanning cysteine to phenylalanine, the CDR3 consists of 13 amino acids. The CDR3 DNA has 39 bases and is translated from base 1. V and J are truncated by 3 bases and 5 bases respectively, leaving an intervening sequence of 13 bases. Summary of the overall study and its limitations: The whole spike protein was spanned by vaccine-associated CD4 TCRs, and dominant responses were seen in regions 160-218 and 743-854. Because no samples from the day 14 peak response were available, repertoires could be characterized only after the peak T cell response. The 56-69-year group was small, and its depth increase did not reach significance, likely because of low power. Spike-specific TCR breadth and depth rose significantly after two AZD1222 doses compared with day 0 and with MenACWY recipients. Most participants were white British and females outnumbered males, and the authors suggested that clonal diversity may have been underestimated. Conclusions about previously exposed vaccinees were limited because only six AZD1222 recipients were SARS-CoV-2 seropositive at baseline. Reportedly, almost half of the unique spike-specific TCRs recognized epitopes lying outside the regions that are mutated in the B.1.351 and B.1.1.7 variants.

In light of the paper, this sample's time point label describes: baseline before first vaccination. Samples from vaccinated people were obtained from the UK trials COV001 and COV002, which included a single-blind randomized controlled phase 2/3 trial of AZD1222 (ChAdOx1 nCoV-19) in healthy adults. Trial participant PBMC samples were collected at day 0 and day 28 after the second dose for TCRbeta chain sequencing. Sequences were derived from peripheral blood, sampled on day 0 of AZD1222 vaccination. The sequence joins TRBV29-1 to TRBJ1-1; the D gene is perhaps TRBD1, on 6 matching bases. The clonotype comes from an adult in good health. The DNA sequence is TGCAGCGTTGAGTCGGAAGGGGGAACTGAAGCTTTCTTT. It is translated as CSVESEGGTEAFF.